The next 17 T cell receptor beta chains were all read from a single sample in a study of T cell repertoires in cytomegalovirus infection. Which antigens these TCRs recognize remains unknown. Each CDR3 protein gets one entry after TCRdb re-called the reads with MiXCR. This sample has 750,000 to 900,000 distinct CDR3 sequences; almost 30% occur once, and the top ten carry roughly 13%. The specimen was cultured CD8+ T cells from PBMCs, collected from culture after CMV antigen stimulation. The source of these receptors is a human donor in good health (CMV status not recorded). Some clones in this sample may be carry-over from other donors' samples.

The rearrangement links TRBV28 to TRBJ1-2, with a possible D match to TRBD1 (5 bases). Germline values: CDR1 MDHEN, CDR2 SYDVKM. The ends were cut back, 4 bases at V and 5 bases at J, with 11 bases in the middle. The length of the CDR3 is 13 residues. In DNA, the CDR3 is TGTGCCAGCAGTTCCAAGGACATTTATGGCTACACCTTC. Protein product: CASSSKDIYGYTF.

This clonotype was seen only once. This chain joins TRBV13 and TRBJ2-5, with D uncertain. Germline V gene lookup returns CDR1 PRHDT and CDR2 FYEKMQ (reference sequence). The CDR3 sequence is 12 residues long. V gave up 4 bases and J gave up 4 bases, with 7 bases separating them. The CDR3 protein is CASSSKAETQYF. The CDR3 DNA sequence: TGTGCCAGCAGCTCTAAGGCAGAGACCCAGTACTTC.

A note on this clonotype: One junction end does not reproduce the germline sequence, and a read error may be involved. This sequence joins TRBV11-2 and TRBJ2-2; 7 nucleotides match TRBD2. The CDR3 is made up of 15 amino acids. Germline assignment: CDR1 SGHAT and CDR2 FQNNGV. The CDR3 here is CASSASGEGTGEPFF. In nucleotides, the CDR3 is TGTGCCAGCAGCGCCTCCGGGGAGGGCACCGGGGAGCCGTTTTTT.

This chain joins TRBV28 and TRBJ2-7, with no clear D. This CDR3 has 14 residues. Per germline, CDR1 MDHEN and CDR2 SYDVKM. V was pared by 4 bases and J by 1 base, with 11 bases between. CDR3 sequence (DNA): TGTGCCAGCAGTTCCCGGACGGATTCCTACGAGCAGTACGTC. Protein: CASSSRTDSYEQYV.

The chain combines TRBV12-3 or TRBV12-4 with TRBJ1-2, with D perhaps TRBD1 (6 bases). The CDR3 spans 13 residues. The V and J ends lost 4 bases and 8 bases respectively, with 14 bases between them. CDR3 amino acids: CASSYRQARGYTF. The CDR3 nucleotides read TGTGCCAGCAGTTACCGACAGGCGCGGGGCTACACCTTC.

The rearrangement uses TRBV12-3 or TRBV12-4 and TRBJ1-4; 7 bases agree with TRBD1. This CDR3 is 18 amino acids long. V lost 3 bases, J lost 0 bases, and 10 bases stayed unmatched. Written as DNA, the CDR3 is TGTGCCAGCAGTTTTGTGCAGGGGGGGGGTGCAACTAATGAAAAACTGTTTTTT. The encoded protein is CASSFVQGGGATNEKLFF.

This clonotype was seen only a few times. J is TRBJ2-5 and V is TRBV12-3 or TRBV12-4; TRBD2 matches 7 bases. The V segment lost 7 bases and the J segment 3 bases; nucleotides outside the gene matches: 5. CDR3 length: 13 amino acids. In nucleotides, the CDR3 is TGTGCCAGCATCGGGGCGGGGGAAGAGACCCAGTACTTC. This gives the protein CASIGAGEETQYF.

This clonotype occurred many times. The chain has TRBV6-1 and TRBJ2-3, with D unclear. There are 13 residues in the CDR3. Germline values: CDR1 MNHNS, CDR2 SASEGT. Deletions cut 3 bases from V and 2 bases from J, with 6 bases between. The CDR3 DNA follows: TGTGCCAGCAGTGAGGCATACACAGATACGCAGTATTTT. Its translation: CASSEAYTDTQYF.

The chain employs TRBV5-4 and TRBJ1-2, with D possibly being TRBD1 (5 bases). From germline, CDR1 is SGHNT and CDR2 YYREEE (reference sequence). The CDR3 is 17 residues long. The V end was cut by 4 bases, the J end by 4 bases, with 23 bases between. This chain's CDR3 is CASSHDPTSGLRYGYTF. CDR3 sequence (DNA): TGTGCCAGCAGCCACGACCCGACCTCAGGGTTACGCTATGGCTACACCTTC. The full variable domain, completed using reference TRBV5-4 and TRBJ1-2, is ETGVTQSPTHLIKTRGQQVTLRCSSQSGHNTVSWYQQALGQGPQFIFQYYREEENGRGNFPPRFSGLQFPNYSSELNVNALELDDSALYLCASSHDPTSGLRYGYTFGSGTRLTVV.

CDR3 DNA sequence: TGTGCCAGCAGCTTTGGTAGCGTCATCCCGAACACCGGGGAGCTGTTTTTT. Protein: CASSFGSVIPNTGELFF. V is TRBV7-9 and J is TRBJ2-2, with D maybe TRBD2 (5 bases). Trimming left V 3 bases short and J 0 bases short, with 14 bases between. Germline CDR1 SEHNR, CDR2 FQNEAQ (reference sequence). CDR3 length: 17 residues.

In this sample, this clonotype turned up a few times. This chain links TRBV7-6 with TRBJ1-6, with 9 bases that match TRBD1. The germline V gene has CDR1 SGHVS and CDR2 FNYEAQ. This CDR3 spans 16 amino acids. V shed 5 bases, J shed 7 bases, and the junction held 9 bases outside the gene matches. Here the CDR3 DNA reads TGTGCCAGCAGCCCTCTACAGGGGGCGCGAAATTCACCCCTCCACTTT. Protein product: CASSPLQGARNSPLHF.

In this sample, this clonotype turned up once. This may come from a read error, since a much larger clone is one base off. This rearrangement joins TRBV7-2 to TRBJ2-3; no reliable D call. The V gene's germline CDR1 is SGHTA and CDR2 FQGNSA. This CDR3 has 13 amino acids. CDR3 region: CASSVSGTDKQYF. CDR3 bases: TGTGCCAGCAGCGTTTCAGGTACAGATAAGCAGTATTTT.

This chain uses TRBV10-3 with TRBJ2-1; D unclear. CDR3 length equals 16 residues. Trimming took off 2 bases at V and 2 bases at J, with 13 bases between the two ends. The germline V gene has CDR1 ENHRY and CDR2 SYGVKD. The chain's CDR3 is CAISEAYISPYNEQFF. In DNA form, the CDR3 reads TGTGCCATCAGTGAGGCCTACATTTCCCCCTACAATGAGCAGTTCTTC.

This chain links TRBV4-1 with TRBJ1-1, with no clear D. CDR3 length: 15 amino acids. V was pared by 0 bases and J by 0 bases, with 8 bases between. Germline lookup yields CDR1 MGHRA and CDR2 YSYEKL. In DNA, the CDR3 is TGCGCCAGCAGCCAAGAGGTGGAGCTGAACACTGAAGCTTTCTTT. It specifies CASSQEVELNTEAFF.

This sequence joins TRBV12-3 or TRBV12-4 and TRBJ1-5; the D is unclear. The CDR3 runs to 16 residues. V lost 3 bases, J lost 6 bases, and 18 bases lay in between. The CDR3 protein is CASSFLVWQVSQPQHF. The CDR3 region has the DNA TGTGCCAGCAGTTTCCTTGTCTGGCAAGTCAGTCAGCCCCAGCATTTT.

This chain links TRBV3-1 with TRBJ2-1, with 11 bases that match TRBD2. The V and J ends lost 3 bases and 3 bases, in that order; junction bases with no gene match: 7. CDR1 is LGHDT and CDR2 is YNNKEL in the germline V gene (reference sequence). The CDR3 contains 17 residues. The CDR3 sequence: CASSHPSGGSLYNEQFF. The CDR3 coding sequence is TGTGCCAGCAGCCACCCTAGCGGGGGGAGTCTCTACAATGAGCAGTTCTTC.

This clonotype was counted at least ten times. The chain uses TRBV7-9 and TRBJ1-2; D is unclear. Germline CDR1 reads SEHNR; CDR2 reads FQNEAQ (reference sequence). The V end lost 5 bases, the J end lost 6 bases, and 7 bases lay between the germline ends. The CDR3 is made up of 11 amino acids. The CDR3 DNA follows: TGTGCCAGCAGCAGGACGGATGGCTACACCTTC. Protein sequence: CASSRTDGYTF.